This TCR beta chain was sequenced during a study of cytotoxic CD8 clonotypes in ibrutinib-treated CLL. Study details: Of the patients, eleven to twelve were relapsed/refractory, around 16 treatment-naive and 17 to 18 IGHV unmutated.

As for this clone: The target antigen is unknown.

The CDR3 covers 16 residues. Germline V gene data show CDR1 as ENHRY and CDR2 as SYGVKD. The V end was cut by 0 bases, the J end by 6 bases, with 18 bases between. This table comes from immunoSEQ multiplex PCR, and its TCRdb copy is limited to in-frame clones, with some not included. The data contain about 300,000 clones, around 77% of them singletons. Findings and limits, study-wide: In comparison with age-matched healthy donors, baseline clonality was higher and tracked circulating CD8+ T-cell counts. Clonality was higher at ibrutinib response and returned toward baseline at progression.

Frozen PBMC stocks contributed around 2 micrograms of genomic DNA to the TCR beta libraries. The TCR was taken from a human donor with chronic lymphocytic leukemia. The chain recombines TRBV10-3 with TRBJ2-7; no definite D call. The sequences come from PBMCs, collected at disease progression, from a patient treated with ibrutinib. The CDR3 bases are TGTGCCATCAGTGAGTCGTTCGGCAGCCTTCTAGTCGAGCAGTACTTC. As protein: CAISESFGSLLVEQYF.